Given below is one TCR beta chain in context. This clone was counted a few times. The target of this receptor is not known. Per-nucleotide qualities are absent, and no much larger clonotype sits a single base away. The cohort was made up of approximately 700 healthy bone marrow donors. All cohort members were sampled while nominally healthy, although unrecorded immune exposures were likely present. The donor tested CMV seropositive, placing the donor among the 289 seropositive members of the cohort. Each donor provided a peripheral blood sample, and peripheral blood mononuclear cells were used for TCR beta sequencing. Genomic DNA was extracted from the blood cell samples with the Qiagen DNeasy Blood Extraction Kit. The data belong to a study of cytomegalovirus exposure and HLA in healthy donors (dated by TCRdb to about 2017). Background for the entire study: In an earlier analysis of roughly 500 of the donors, 276 Gb of sequence data and 90 million to 130 million unique TCR beta sequences from roughly 180 million T cells were reported. Roughly 300 gigabases of sequencing data and around 85 million unique TCR sequences made up an early release that covered approximately 650 HLA-typed donors. Of the roughly 400 genotyped donors, about 80% fell in the genetic ancestry cluster associated with self-reported Caucasian donors. The study was designed to test whether signatures of past pathogen exposure could be identified by cataloging public T cell receptors. The study used immunosequencing to profile the T cell repertoires of approximately 690 subjects and linked those repertoires to cytomegalovirus serostatus. Along with the roughly 700-subject first cohort, a separate validation cohort of roughly 110 different subjects was used. To predict cytomegalovirus infection status, the study combined high-throughput TCR immunosequencing, statistical association of individual TCRs with disease status, and machine learning. A later analysis re-examined previously published TCR beta repertoires from more than 550 donors and added high-resolution HLA genotyping to investigate patterns of TCR occurrence. The later analysis used no new phenotypic data to find candidate immune exposures, relying instead on TCR beta sequences and their occurrence across donors. To decide whether each TCR beta V gene segment behaved as functional or pseudogenic, an earlier analysis of approximately 620 of the donors relied on high-throughput TCR beta sequencing. Donor age, sex, ethnicity and CMV serostatus were collected together with the repertoire data. A later genetic analysis took genome-wide SNP genotypes for about three fifths of the 666 donors and used that subset as a discovery cohort. All discovery cohort repertoires had been generated using a single sequencing platform. HLA typing included class I and class II loci at four-digit resolution. The number of donors typed differed by locus, with roughly 629-640 for A, B, C, DRB1 and DQB1, roughly 520 for DQA1, some 570 for DPA1, and some 450 for DPB1. Because of strong linkage in the cohort, 4 to 6 DR-DQ haplotypes were treated as single units for association and clustering. Across approximately 400 genotyped donors of the cohort, an average of about 240,000 unique TCR beta nucleotide sequences per donor were sequenced, and around 20% of those sequences were non-productive. Beyond this particular receptor, the publication reports: According to the authors, the approach could potentially be generalized to other disease states and immunological phenotypes. The presence/absence analyses assumed that sequencing depth was roughly uniform across donors, and that assumption may not be true. In a later analysis, TCR association rates were found to vary across HLA loci, with the most associated TCRs seen for DRB1 alleles and the fewest for HLA-C alleles. HLA typing was unavailable for some donors at each locus, so association tests used only the typed subset. Specific HLA alleles were associated with 16,951 TCR beta sequences at a false discovery rate of 0.05 in a later analysis. A further reported finding was that TCR beta sequences accurately predicted the HLA-A and HLA-B alleles for most subjects in the first cohort. Cytomegalovirus status was reported to be diagnosed by the classifier with high specificity and sensitivity in both the original and validation cohorts. A cluster of highly shared sequence variants was judged likely to represent a technical artifact of the sequencing pipeline. In the study, 150 to 200 TCR beta chains were listed as associated with cytomegalovirus. A later genetic analysis reported fewer N-insertions in productive TCRs among donors in an Asian-associated ancestry cluster than the approximately 700-donor mean. While some public TCRs were present in many individuals, most TCR sequences turned up only very rarely across donors. In a later analysis, HLA-associated TCR beta chains showed more clonal expansion and lower generation probabilities than non-associated chains that were equally common. The cohort was sequenced for TCR beta chains only, and without alpha or paired-chain data the features that could be detected were limited. Linkage disequilibrium might explain the correlated functional status among segregating V segments, but an unknown experimental factor could not be excluded. According to a later analysis, parvovirus B19, influenza, CMV and Epstein-Barr virus appeared linked to several top co-occurrence clusters. The earlier analysis of some 560 of the donors excluded seventeen rarely observed V segments, including chromosome 9 orphons, because counts were too low. Broadly in line with IMGT annotations, most TCR beta V segments showed up in productive rearrangements about 87% or about 30% of the time in an earlier analysis of about 500 of the donors. Three of the identified cytomegalovirus-associated TCR beta chains were confirmed in vitro to be specific for cytomegalovirus antigens. Most CMV-associated TCR beta chains appeared to be HLA-restricted in a later analysis, and the HLA associations seemed to be driven largely by CMV exposure. CMV serostatus was the only immune exposure information available for the cohort. V-gene and J-gene trimming of TCR beta chains was associated with a missense DCLRE1C variant in a later genetic analysis, and the association was replicated in an independent cohort. Strong co-occurrence of HLA alleles, especially DR and DQ, made assigning TCR associations to individual alleles difficult.

The method was the immunoSEQ multiplex PCR assay. The multiplex PCR relied on a mix of 60 forward primers for TCR Vbeta segments and 13 reverse primers for TCR Jbeta segments. A multiplex PCR assay on genomic DNA amplified the CDR3 region of rearranged TCR beta genes. The Illumina HiSeq System was used to sequence the amplified TCR beta libraries as 87-base-pair reads. For the original study's pipeline: A later analysis tallied tens of millions of unique TCR beta chains across the 666 repertoires, and some 10 million of those chains were shared by two or more donors. A nearest-neighbor algorithm error-corrected the raw reads and collapsed the reads into unique sequences, merging closely related sequences to remove PCR and sequencing errors. V, D and J gene segments were assigned by aligning CDR3 sequences to IMGT reference sequences. Each retained sequence needed at least a six-nucleotide match to both a V gene segment and a J gene segment. Rearrangements were classified as productive when the CDR3 lacked stop codons and remained in frame with V and J, and all other rearrangements were classified as non-productive. Following IMGT convention, CDR3 was defined as the stretch from the second conserved V-encoded cysteine to the conserved J-encoded phenylalanine. Sequences without an unambiguous match to a single V gene segment were excluded from the earlier analysis of 587 of the donors. In an earlier analysis of 587 of the donors, V segments were called functional above 56.7% productive rearrangements and were called segregating when the between-donor standard deviation exceeded 5%. A statistical classification framework was built for diagnosing cytomegalovirus status from the catalog of TCR beta chain sequences. In a later analysis, V and J genes were assigned by comparing TCR nucleotide sequences against IMGT/GENE-DB human TR gene sequences. Using the TCRdist pipeline, a later analysis assigned CDR3 sequences along with most-parsimonious VDJ recombination scenarios. In a later analysis, every TCR beta chain was defined by the combination of its CDR3 amino acid sequence and its V-gene family, and reads without a unique V-gene family were dropped. As a way to deal with suspected cross-contamination and a sequencing artifact, a later analysis dropped 500 to 700 nucleotide sequences that were highly shared and had low generation probability. In a later analysis, a clonal expansion index was calculated for each public chain from normalized within-repertoire ranks of inferred template counts. A later analysis computed generation probabilities with a VDJ recombination model fitted to out-of-frame rearrangements, and checked the results against IGoR. A later analysis scored TCR-TCR, TCR-HLA and TCR-CMV co-occurrence with hypergeometric tests, applying a repertoire-size bias correction to TCR pairs. A later analysis estimated false discovery rates by permuting HLA or CMV assignments 20 times. In a later analysis, co-occurring TCRs were grouped using DBSCAN, with TCRdist sequence similarity added in when clustering inside HLA-allele-positive subsets. Repertoires with fewer than 30,000 or more than 120,000 public chains, plus five repertoires with anomalous nucleotide sharing, were excluded from co-occurrence clustering. The clones in this table, taken by TCRdb from immuneACCESS, are in-frame only. Not every clone is retained; where verified, under half of the shortfall comes from an unresolved V gene, and the cause of the rest is unknown. V and J calls and clone size follow that table, whereas D and trimming were derived from the DNA. Within this sample are about 170,000 clones, with 73% of them counted one time only. 5.4% of the sample comes from the top ten.

Sequenced sample: PBMCs. The receptor's source is a young woman in good health and CMV-seropositive.

The CDR3 reads CASSLGTSGNNEQFF. The DNA reads TGTGCCAGCAGCCTGGGTACTAGCGGAAACAATGAGCAGTTCTTC. The rearrangement joined TRBV9 to TRBJ2-1; TRBD2 lines up with 8 middle nucleotides. Clipping removes 4 bases from V and 5 bases from J, with 8 as the unmatched junction base count. The CDR3 numbers 15 residues from cysteine through phenylalanine. CDR3 DNA only is kept here, 45 bases in frame from base 1. In the germline V gene, CDR1 corresponds to SGDLS and CDR2 to YYNGEE.